These 7 T cell receptor beta chains came from one sample sequenced in a study of blood T cells in healthy people across ages. Using a J-beta primer mix together with a sample-barcoded 5' primer, a second PCR was run for about 6 to 11 cycles. TCRdb redid the calling of the 5' RACE reads with MiXCR, one entry per CDR3 protein. In the table there are 800,000 to 950,000 distinct CDR3 sequences, 35% to 40% of which are singletons. What was sequenced was blood. The receptors were gathered from a man younger than 30 in good health.

This clonotype has only a few counts. This chain uses TRBV4-2 with TRBJ2-3, with no clear D. V was pared by 2 bases and J by 2 bases, with 5 bases between. Germline CDR1 LGHNA, CDR2 YNFKEQ. This CDR3 is 13 amino acids long. The DNA for the CDR3 is TGTGCCAGCAGCCAACCCTACACAGATACGCAGTATTTT. The encoded protein is CASSQPYTDTQYF.

Many counts were recorded for this clonotype. The chain combines TRBV20-1 with TRBJ2-3; D gene ambiguous. The CDR3 consists of 16 residues. Germline V gene sequence: CDR1 DFQATT, CDR2 SNEGSKA (reference sequence). Trimming left V 0 bases short and J 4 bases short, with 17 bases between. The CDR3 is CSARDQGKVKSDTQYF. In DNA form, the CDR3 reads TGCAGTGCTAGAGATCAAGGGAAAGTGAAATCAGATACGCAGTATTTT.

This chain connects TRBV5-8 to TRBJ2-1; either TRBD1 or TRBD2 may supply D (5 bases each). This CDR3 spans 17 amino acids. CDR1 SGHTS and CDR2 YDEGEE come from the germline V gene. The V end lost 1 base, the J end lost 0 bases, and 14 bases lay between the germline ends. The CDR3 sequence: CASSLRGDPTSYNEQFF. The CDR3 DNA is TGTGCCAGCAGCTTGAGAGGGGACCCTACCTCCTACAATGAGCAGTTCTTC.

This clonotype has a count of ten or more. The chain carries TRBV7-2 and TRBJ2-1; D is possibly TRBD2 (6 bases). The V gene's germline CDR1 is SGHTA and CDR2 FQGNSA. V gave up 1 base and J gave up 9 bases, with 10 bases separating them. The CDR3 is 13 amino acids. The CDR3 DNA follows: TGTGCCAGCAGCTTAGGTGTGGAGGGTGAGCAGTTCTTC. Encoded protein: CASSLGVEGEQFF.

This clonotype was counted ten times or more. This chain connects TRBV29-1 to TRBJ1-2, with no clear D. Germline V gene lookup returns CDR1 SQVTM and CDR2 ANQGSEA. V was cut by 4 bases and J by 4 bases, with 10 bases left in between. CDR3 size: 12 residues. The DNA for the CDR3 is TGCAGCGTTGCAGGAAGTGGCTATGGCTACACCTTC. Protein sequence: CSVAGSGYGYTF.

The V call is TRBV20-1, the J call TRBJ1-2; 9 bases fit TRBD1. This CDR3 is built from 16 residues. Looked up from germline, CDR1 is DFQATT and CDR2 is SNEGSKA (reference sequence). With V trimmed by 5 bases and J by 2 bases, 12 bases remained unmatched. DNA for the CDR3: TGCAGTGCTTGGCGGGGACAGGGACCTGCAAACTATGGCTACACCTTC. This encodes CSAWRGQGPANYGYTF.

The chain uses TRBV7-8 and TRBJ1-4; possible D gene TRBD1, 5 bases. CDR3 length: 13 residues. The germline CDR1 and CDR2 sequences are SGHVS and FQNEAQ. V was shortened by 5 bases and J by 8 bases, with 12 bases between the two germline ends. CDR3 region: CASSLNKGEKLFF. The CDR3 bases are TGTGCCAGCAGCCTGAACAAGGGGGAAAAACTGTTTTTT.